The clone carrying this TCR beta chain turned up a few times. Germline V CDR1 and CDR2: MGHRA, YSYEKL. This CDR3 region has 16 residues. The ends were cut back, 4 bases at V and 1 base at J, with 14 bases in the middle. TCRdb independently ran MiXCR on the RT-PCR reads; one entry per CDR3 protein. The table shows roughly 620,000 distinct CDR3 sequences, with 11% occurring only once. This sample was taken from a study of response to subunit inactivated influenza vaccine. The same data also went into a second study, on T cells expressing NK-cell markers. In that study: It was by 5'RACE template switching with UMIs that TCR beta cDNA was made. Sorted CD3+CD56-NKG2C+, CD3+CD56+NKG2C+ and CD3+CD56+NKG2C- T cells supplied the TCR beta repertoires. Out of eight donors sequenced, seven tested HCMV-seropositive and the remaining one seronegative. For several experiments, T cell sorting was restricted to the alpha-beta TCR population by means of an anti-gamma-delta TCR antibody.

Sequencing was performed on PBMCs from blood, taken on the day of vaccination. This rearrangement joins TRBV4-1 to TRBJ2-1; D not resolved. The TCR was taken from a man over 45 who received an inactivated influenza vaccine. The CDR3 region is CASSPYGSASYNEQFF. For the CDR3, the DNA is TGCGCCAGCAGCCCCTATGGGTCAGCGTCCTACAATGAGCAGTTCTTC.